These 3 T cell receptor beta chains came from one sample sequenced in a study of T cells in Graves' hyperthyroidism and ophthalmopathy. It was RNA transcripts that yielded the amplified TCR beta CDR3 regions. When the TCR CDR3 underwent first-round RT-PCR, the HTBI primer set was used. A single record per CDR3 protein comes from TCRdb applying MiXCR to the multiplex PCR reads. The data hold approximately 370,000 distinct CDR3 sequences, with about 16% observed a single time. The specimen was blood. Receptor source: a woman aged 25 to 45 with Graves' hyperthyroidism.

The CDR3 protein is CASSIDLPGANEQFF. Written as DNA, the CDR3 is TGTGCCAGTAGTATAGACCTCCCGGGAGCCAATGAGCAGTTCTTC. This sequence joins TRBV19 and TRBJ2-1, with D possibly TRBD2 on 6 matching bases. Germline CDR1 is LNHDA and CDR2 is SQIVND (reference sequence). There are 15 residues in the CDR3. The germline V and J ends were trimmed by 0 bases and 6 bases, with 12 bases remaining between them.

There are many counts of this clonotype. The chain couples TRBV7-2 to TRBJ2-1; 7 bases map to TRBD2. This CDR3 has 15 residues. CDR1 is SGHTA, CDR2 FQGNSA, per germline. V shed 5 bases, J shed 4 bases, and the junction held 8 bases outside the gene matches. The CDR3 DNA is TGTGCCAGCAGCCTGACCGGGACTAAATACAATGAGCAGTTCTTC. It translates to CASSLTGTKYNEQFF.

This clonotype was recorded many times. V and J are TRBV5-6 and TRBJ2-3, with 12 bases that match TRBD2. The germline CDR1 and CDR2 sequences are SGHDT and YYEEEE. The junction had 20 bases not matched to a gene; V was cut back by 4 bases and J by 5 bases. CDR3 size: 20 residues. CDR3 amino acids: CASSLTSVRMTSGSRDTQYF. DNA of the CDR3: TGTGCCAGCAGCCTAACGTCGGTCCGGATGACTAGCGGGAGTCGAGATACGCAGTATTTT. Together with reference TRBV5-6 and TRBJ2-3, the CDR3 gives the full variable domain: DAGVTQSPTHLIKTRGQQVTLRCSPKSGHDTVSWYQQALGQGPQFIFQYYEEEERQRGNFPDRFSGHQFPNYSSELNVNALLLGDSALYLCASSLTSVRMTSGSRDTQYFGPGTRLTVL.